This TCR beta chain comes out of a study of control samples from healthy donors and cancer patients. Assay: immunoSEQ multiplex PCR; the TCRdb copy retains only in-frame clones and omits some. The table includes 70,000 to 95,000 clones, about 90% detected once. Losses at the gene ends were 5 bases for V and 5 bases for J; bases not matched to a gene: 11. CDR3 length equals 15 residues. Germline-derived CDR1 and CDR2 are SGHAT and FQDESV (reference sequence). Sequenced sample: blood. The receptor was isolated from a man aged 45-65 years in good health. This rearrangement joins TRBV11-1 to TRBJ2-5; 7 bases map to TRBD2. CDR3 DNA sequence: TGTGCCAGCAGCCAGAAGGCGGGGCGGGAGGAGACCCAGTACTTC. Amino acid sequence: CASSQKAGREETQYF.